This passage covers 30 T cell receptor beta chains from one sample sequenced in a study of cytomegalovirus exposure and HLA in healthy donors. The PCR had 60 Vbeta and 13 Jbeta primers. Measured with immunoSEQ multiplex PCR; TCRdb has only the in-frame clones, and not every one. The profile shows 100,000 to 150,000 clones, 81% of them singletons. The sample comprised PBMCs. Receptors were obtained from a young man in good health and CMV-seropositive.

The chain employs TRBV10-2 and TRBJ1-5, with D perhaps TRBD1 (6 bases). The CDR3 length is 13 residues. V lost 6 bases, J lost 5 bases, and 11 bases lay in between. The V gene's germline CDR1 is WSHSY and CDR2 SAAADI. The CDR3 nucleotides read TGCGCCAGCAGAACAGGGATAGATCAGCCCCAGCATTTT. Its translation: CASRTGIDQPQHF.

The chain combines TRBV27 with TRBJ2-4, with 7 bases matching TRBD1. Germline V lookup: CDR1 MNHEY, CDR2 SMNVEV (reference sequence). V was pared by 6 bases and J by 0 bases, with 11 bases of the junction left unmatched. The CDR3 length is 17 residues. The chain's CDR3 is CASSRSGTALAKNIQYF. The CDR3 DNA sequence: TGTGCCAGCAGCCGATCGGGGACAGCCCTAGCCAAAAACATTCAGTACTTC.

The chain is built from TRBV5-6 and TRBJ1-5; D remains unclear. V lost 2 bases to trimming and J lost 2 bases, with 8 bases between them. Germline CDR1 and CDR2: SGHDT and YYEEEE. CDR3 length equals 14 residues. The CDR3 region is CASSFGRGNQPQHF. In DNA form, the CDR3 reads TGTGCCAGCAGCTTTGGGAGGGGCAATCAGCCCCAGCATTTT. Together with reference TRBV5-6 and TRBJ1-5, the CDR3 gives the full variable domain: DAGVTQSPTHLIKTRGQQVTLRCSPKSGHDTVSWYQQALGQGPQFIFQYYEEEERQRGNFPDRFSGHQFPNYSSELNVNALLLGDSALYLCASSFGRGNQPQHFGDGTRLSIL.

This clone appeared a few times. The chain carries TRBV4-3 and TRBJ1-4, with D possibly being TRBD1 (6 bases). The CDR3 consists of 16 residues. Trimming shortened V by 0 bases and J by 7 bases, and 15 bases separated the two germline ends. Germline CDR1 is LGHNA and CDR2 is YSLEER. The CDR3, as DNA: TGCGCCAGCAGCCAAGATATAGGGGGTCAGGGTGAAAAACTGTTTTTT. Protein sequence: CASSQDIGGQGEKLFF.

In nucleotides, the CDR3 is TGTGCCAGCTCACCACCGCGTTATGGGGGCCGGGATTCACCCCTCCACTTT. Its protein product is CASSPPRYGGRDSPLHF. The V gene is TRBV18, the J gene TRBJ1-6, with D perhaps TRBD1 (6 bases). Per germline, CDR1 KGHSH and CDR2 LQKENI. The ends were cut back, 0 bases at V and 8 bases at J, with 17 bases in the middle. This CDR3 is 17 amino acids long.

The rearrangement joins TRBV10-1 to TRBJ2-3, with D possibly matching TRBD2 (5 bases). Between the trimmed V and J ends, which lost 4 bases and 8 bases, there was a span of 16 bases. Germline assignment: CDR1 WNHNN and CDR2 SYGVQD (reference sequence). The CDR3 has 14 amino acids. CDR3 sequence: CASSAQEQGSTQYF. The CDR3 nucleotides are TGCGCCAGCAGTGCCCAAGAACAAGGGAGTACGCAGTATTTT.

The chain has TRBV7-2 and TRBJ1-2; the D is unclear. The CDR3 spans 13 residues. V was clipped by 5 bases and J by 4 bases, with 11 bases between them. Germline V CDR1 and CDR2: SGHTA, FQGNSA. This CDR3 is CASSPGGVYGYTF. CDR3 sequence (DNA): TGTGCCAGCAGCCCGGGCGGGGTCTATGGCTACACCTTC.

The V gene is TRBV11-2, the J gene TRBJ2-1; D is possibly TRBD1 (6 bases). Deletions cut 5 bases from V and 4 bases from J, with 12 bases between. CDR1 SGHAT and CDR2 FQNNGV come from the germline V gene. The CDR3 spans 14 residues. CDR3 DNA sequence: TGTGCCAGCAGCACCGGGACATCTTACAATGAGCAGTTCTTC. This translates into CASSTGTSYNEQFF.

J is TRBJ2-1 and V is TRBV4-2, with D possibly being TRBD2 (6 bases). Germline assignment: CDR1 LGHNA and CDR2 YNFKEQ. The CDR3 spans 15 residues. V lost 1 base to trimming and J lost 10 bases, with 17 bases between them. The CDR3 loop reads CASSQGRDPSQEQFF. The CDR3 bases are TGTGCCAGCAGCCAAGGGAGGGACCCTTCTCAGGAGCAGTTCTTC.

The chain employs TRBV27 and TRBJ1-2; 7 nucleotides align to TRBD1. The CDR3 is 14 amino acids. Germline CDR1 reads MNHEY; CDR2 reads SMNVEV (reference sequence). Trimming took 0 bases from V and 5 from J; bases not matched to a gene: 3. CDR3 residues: CASSLSMTGYGYTF. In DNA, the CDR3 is TGTGCCAGCAGTTTATCGATGACAGGGTATGGCTACACCTTC.

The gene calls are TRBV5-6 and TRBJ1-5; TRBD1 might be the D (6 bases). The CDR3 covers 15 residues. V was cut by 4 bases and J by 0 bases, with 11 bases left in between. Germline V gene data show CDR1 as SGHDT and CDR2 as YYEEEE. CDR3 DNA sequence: TGTGCCAGCAGCAAGGACAGCTATAGCAATCAGCCCCAGCATTTT. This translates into CASSKDSYSNQPQHF.

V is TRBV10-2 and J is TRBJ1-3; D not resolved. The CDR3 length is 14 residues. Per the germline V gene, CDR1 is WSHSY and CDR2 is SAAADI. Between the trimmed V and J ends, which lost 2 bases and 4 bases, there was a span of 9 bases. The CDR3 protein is CASSEGGTGNTIYF. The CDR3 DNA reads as TGCGCCAGCAGTGAGGGAGGTACGGGAAACACCATATATTTT.

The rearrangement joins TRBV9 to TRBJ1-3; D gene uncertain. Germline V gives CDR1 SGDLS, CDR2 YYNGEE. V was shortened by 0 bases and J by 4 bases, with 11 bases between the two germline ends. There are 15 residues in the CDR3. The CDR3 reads CASSVDPGLGNTIYF. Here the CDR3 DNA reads TGTGCCAGCAGCGTAGACCCAGGTTTGGGAAACACCATATATTTT.

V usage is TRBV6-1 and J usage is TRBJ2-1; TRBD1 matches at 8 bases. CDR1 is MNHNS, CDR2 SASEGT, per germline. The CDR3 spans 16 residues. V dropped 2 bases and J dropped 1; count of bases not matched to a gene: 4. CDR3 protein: CASSEWQGASYNEQFF. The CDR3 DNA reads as TGTGCCAGCAGTGAATGGCAGGGGGCGTCCTACAATGAGCAGTTCTTC.

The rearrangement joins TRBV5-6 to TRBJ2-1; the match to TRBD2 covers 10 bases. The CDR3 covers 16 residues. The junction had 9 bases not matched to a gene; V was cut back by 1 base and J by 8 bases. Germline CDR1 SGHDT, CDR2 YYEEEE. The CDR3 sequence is CASSLLGTSEVYEQFF. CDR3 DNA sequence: TGTGCCAGCAGCTTGCTCGGGACTAGCGAAGTCTATGAGCAGTTCTTC.

CDR3 coding DNA: TGTGCCAGCAGCTTAGGTCCAGGCGTAAATCAGCCCCAGCATTTT. As protein: CASSLGPGVNQPQHF. The genes are TRBV7-2 and TRBJ1-5; D is ambiguous. Germline-derived CDR1 and CDR2 are SGHTA and FQGNSA. Deletions cut 1 base from V and 4 bases from J, with 11 bases between. The length of the CDR3 is 15 residues.

CDR3 sequence (DNA): TGTGCCAGCAGCTCGACGACACTCGGAAACACCATATATTTT. As protein: CASSSTTLGNTIYF. This rearrangement joins TRBV7-9 to TRBJ1-3; D uncertain. The CDR3 consists of 14 residues. The germline CDR1 and CDR2 sequences are SEHNR and FQNEAQ (reference sequence). V dropped 4 bases and J dropped 4 bases, with 11 bases sitting between them.

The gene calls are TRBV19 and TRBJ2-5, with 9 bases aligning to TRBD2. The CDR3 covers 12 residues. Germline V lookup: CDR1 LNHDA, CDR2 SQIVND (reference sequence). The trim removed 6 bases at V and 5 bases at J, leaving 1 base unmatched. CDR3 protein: CASSLAGETQYF. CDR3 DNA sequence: TGTGCCAGTAGCCTAGCGGGGGAGACCCAGTACTTC.

The CDR3 DNA follows: TGTGCCAGCAGGGGGACAGGGGGCTCCAATCAGCCCCAGCATTTT. Translation: CASRGTGGSNQPQHF. The chain has TRBV27 and TRBJ1-5, with 12 bases aligning to TRBD1. With V trimmed by 6 bases and J by 3 bases, 3 bases remained unmatched. CDR1 and CDR2 (germline): MNHEY, SMNVEV (reference sequence). The CDR3 consists of 15 residues.

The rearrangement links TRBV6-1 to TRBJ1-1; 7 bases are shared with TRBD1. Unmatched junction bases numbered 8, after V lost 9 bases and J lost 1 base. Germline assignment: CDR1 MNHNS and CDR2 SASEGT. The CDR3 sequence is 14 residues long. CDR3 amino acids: CASLNRGGNTEAFF. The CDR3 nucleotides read TGTGCCAGTCTTAACAGGGGAGGGAACACTGAAGCTTTCTTT.

CDR3 amino acids: CASSLHRNYEQYF. The DNA for the CDR3 is TGTGCCAGCAGCTTGCACAGGAACTACGAGCAGTACTTC. The genes are TRBV11-2 and TRBJ2-7; weak D call: TRBD1 (5 bases). Trimming cost V 3 bases and J 3 bases, with 9 bases left between them. This CDR3 has 13 amino acids. CDR1 is SGHAT and CDR2 is FQNNGV in the germline V gene. The full variable domain, rest sourced from reference TRBV11-2 and TRBJ2-7, is EAGVAQSPRYKIIEKRQSVAFWCNPISGHATLYWYQQILGQGPKLLIQFQNNGVVDDSQLPKDRFSAERLKGVDSTLKIQPAKLEDSAVYLCASSLHRNYEQYFGPGTRLTVT.

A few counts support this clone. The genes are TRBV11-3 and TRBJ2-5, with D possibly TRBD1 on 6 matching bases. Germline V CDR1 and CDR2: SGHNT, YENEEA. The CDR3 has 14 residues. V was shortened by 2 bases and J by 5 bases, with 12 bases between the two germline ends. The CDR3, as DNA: TGTGCCAGCAGCTTACTGGGGGCCAAGGAGACCCAGTACTTC. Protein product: CASSLLGAKETQYF. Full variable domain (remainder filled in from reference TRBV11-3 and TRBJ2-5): EAGVVQSPRYKIIEKKQPVAFWCNPISGHNTLYWYLQNLGQGPELLIRYENEEAVDDSQLPKDRFSAERLKGVDSTLKIQPAELGDSAVYLCASSLLGAKETQYFGPGTRLLVL.

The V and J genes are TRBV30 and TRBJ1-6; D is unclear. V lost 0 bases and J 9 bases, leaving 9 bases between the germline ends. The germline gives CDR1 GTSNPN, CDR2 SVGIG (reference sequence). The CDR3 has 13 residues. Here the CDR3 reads CAWSVGARSPLHF. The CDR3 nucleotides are TGTGCCTGGAGTGTAGGAGCTCGTTCACCCCTCCACTTT. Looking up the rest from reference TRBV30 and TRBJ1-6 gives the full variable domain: SQTIHQWPATLVQPVGSPLSLECTVEGTSNPNLYWYRQAAGRGLQLLFYSVGIGQISSEVPQNLSASRPQDRQFILSSKKLLLSDSGFYLCAWSVGARSPLHFGNGTRLTVT.

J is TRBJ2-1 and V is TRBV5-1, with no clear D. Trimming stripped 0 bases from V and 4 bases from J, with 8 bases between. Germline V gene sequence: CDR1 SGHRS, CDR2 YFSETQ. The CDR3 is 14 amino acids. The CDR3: CASSLDSFYNEQFF. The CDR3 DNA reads TGCGCCAGCAGCTTGGACAGCTTTTACAATGAGCAGTTCTTC.

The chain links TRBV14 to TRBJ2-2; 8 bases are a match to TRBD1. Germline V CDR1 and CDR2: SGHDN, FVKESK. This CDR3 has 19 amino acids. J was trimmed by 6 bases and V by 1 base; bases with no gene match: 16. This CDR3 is CASSQGLMLTGVYPGELFF. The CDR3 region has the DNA TGTGCCAGCAGCCAAGGGCTTATGCTGACAGGGGTTTATCCCGGGGAGCTGTTTTTT.

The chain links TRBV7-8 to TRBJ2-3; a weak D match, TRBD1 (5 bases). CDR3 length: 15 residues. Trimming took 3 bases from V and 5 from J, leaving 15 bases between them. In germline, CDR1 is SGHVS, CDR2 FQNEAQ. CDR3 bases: TGTGCCAGCAGCTTGAAAGGCCCCAGGGTAGATACGCAGTATTTT. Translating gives CASSLKGPRVDTQYF.

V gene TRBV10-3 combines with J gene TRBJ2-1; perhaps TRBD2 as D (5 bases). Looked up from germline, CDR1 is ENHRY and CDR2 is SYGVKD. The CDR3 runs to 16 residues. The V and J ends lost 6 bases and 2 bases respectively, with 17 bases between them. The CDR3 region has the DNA TGTGCCATCAGAGTGGACGGACTCCGTCCCTACAATGAGCAGTTCTTC. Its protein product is CAIRVDGLRPYNEQFF.

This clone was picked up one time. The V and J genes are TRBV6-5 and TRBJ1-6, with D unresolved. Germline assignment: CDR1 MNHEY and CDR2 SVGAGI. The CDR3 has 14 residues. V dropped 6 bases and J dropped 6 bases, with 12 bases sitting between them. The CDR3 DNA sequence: TGTGCCAGCAGCTCTGGAGTGCCTAATTCACCCCTCCACTTT. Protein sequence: CASSSGVPNSPLHF.

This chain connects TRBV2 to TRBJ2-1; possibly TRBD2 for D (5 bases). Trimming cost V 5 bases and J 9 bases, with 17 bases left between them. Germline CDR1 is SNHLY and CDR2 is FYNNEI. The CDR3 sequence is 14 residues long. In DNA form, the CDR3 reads TGTGCCAGCAGTCTCGTCAAGTTGAGCGGTGAGCAGTTCTTC. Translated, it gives CASSLVKLSGEQFF.

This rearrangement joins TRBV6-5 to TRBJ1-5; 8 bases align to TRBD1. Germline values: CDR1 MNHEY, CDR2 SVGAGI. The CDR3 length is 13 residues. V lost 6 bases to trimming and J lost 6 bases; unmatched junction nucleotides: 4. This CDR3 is CASSRQGSQPQHF. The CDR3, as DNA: TGTGCCAGCAGCCGACAGGGGAGTCAGCCCCAGCATTTT.